These T cell receptor beta chains were read from a single sample in a study of CD8+CD57+ T cells in acquired aplastic anemia. TCRdb fed the reads into MiXCR, producing one record per CDR3 protein. The sample has about 260,000 distinct CDR3 sequences, around 82% seen once. Sequencing used sorted CD4+, CD8+, or CD8+CD57+ T cells (not recorded which) from PBMCs. Receptors originate from a human donor with aplastic anemia. Both conserved end residues are part of each CDR3. D genes are given only for firm matches.

>TRBV7-9|TRBJ1-1|TRBD1
CASSLDMTGSSEDFF
>TRBV7-8|TRBJ2-2|.
CASSLEGSSGANFF
>TRBV2|TRBJ2-3|TRBD2
CASSLAGGDTKQFF
>TRBV19|TRBJ1-6|.
CASSIEGDSPLHF
>TRBV7-9|TRBJ2-1|TRBD1
CASSSGQGSDEQFF
>TRBV9|TRBJ2-2|.
CASSWAVLGFEQLFF
>TRBV11-3|TRBJ1-5|.
CASSLDLTEGGASNQPQHF
>TRBV7-9|TRBJ1-4|.
CASSLTEKLFF
>TRBV25-1|TRBJ2-7|.
CASSLGAQTDYEQYF
>TRBV2|TRBJ2-3|.
CASSERGGGNLLF
>TRBV7-8|TRBJ1-1|.
CASSPLRNEQFFAFF
>TRBV5-6|TRBJ2-1|.
CASSLGEGEPYNEQFF
>TRBV10-3|TRBJ1-1|.
CAISEWTNTEAFF
>TRBV7-3|TRBJ2-1|TRBD2
CASSPERIGGRDEQFF
>TRBV20-1|TRBJ1-6|TRBD1
CSAMDRGGSALHF
>TRBV2|TRBJ2-3|.
CASSPVGCLEEQQYF
>TRBV5-6|TRBJ2-7|.
CASSFKRAWGETQYF
>TRBV4-3|TRBJ1-1|.
CTISRVTEAFF
>TRBV24-1|TRBJ2-1|TRBD2
CARRYTSGGFFNEQFF
>TRBV9|TRBJ1-1|.
CASSSELAGGAMTFF
>TRBV7-8|TRBJ2-7|.
CASSPNRGRGKEQYF
>TRBV7-9|TRBJ1-2|.
CASSFTREVSIYGYTF
>TRBV9|TRBJ2-5|.
CATSIDRKQETQYF
>TRBV7-9|TRBJ2-5|.
CASSPPSSQKTGYF